Here is one TCR beta chain with its context. What it binds is unknown. The data belong to a study of shared clonotypes between healthy human individuals. As for the study in general: A donor's plate count was three for CD4 naive and three for CD4 memory; CD8 naive had two and CD8 memory one.

Broader study findings: Deeper or shallower sequencing was expected to change how clonotypes are shared among donors.

The assay was immunoSEQ multiplex PCR, and TCRdb's table has in-frame clones only and misses some. Of about 340,000 clones in the sample, 70% to 75% are singletons; the top ten hold 8% to 13%. The sequenced material came from memory CD4+ T cells sorted from blood. Subset described: CD45RA-negative fraction. The receptor was isolated from a young man in good health.

CDR3 coding DNA: TGTGCCAGCAGCTTACTGGAGGTCAATGAGCAGTTCTTC. This encodes CASSLLEVNEQFF. This chain uses TRBV7-2 with TRBJ2-1, with D maybe TRBD2 (5 bases). V was cut by 2 bases and J by 6 bases, with 8 bases left in between. This CDR3 has 13 amino acids. CDR1 and CDR2 (germline): SGHTA, FQGNSA.